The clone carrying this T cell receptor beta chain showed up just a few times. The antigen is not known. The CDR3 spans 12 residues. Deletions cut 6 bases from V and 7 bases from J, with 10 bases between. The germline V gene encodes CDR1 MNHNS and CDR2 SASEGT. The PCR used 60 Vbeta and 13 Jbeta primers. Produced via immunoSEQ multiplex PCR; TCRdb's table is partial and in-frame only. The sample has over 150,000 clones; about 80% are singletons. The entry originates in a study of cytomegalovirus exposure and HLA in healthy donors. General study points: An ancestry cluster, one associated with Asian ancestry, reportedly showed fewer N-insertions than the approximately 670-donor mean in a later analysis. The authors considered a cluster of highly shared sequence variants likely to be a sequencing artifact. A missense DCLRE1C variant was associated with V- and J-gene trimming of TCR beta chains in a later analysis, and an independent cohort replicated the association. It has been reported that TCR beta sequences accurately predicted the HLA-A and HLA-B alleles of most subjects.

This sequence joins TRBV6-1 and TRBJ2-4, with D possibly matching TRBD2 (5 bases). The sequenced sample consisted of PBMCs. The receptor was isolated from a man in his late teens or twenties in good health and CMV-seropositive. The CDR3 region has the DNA TGTGCCAGCAGGGGTAGCGAGAACATTCAGTACTTC. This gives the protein CASRGSENIQYF.